This T cell receptor beta chain was observed in a study of cytotoxic CD8 clonotypes in ibrutinib-treated CLL (dated by TCRdb to the early 2020s). Broadly, across the study: The cohort was composed of about 10 relapsed/refractory and fewer than 16 treatment-naive patients; IGHV unmutated status was identified in 17 patients. Partial responses were observed in 24 patients and complete responses in 2; after a median follow-up of 68 months, remission was maintained in 14 patients and progression was observed in some twelve. Response samples were obtained after a median of around 11 months of treatment, with a range of about 6 to 36 months. On average, each sample had some 260,000 productive templates and tens of thousands of productive rearrangements. Longitudinal samples were available for about 30% of the roughly 86 trial participants. Cryopreserved peripheral blood mononuclear cells were collected before treatment, at response, and at either disease progression or sustained remission. Every remission and progressive disease sample was obtained while ibrutinib was still being received by the patients.

The time point label on this specimen signifies: approximately twelve months on ibrutinib. For TCR beta library preparation, around 1.8 micrograms of genomic DNA were extracted from the cryopreserved PBMCs. High-throughput TCR beta sequencing was performed on longitudinal blood samples from CLL patients receiving ibrutinib monotherapy. The patients took part in an open-label, single-center phase 2 trial of ibrutinib monotherapy. A MiSeq instrument was used for deep resolution sequencing, which targeted depths ranging from 1 in 1 million up to 1 in 200,000 T cells, with coverage averaging 10x for each clonotype. The immunoSEQ hsTCRB Kit was used to generate the TCR beta libraries. The study's own analysis went as follows. Data were analyzed with ImmunoSEQ Data Assistant and ImmunoSEQ Analyzer, with V, D and J genes assigned per IMGT definitions. Clonality, with values ranging from 0 to 1, was calculated as one minus the normalized Shannon entropy of productive rearrangement frequencies. Public clonotype analysis was restricted to overrepresented clonotypes comprising at least 0.05% of each patient's repertoire. Some 13 age-matched healthy donor repertoires from immuneACCESS served as clonality controls. What TCRdb holds here is the immuneACCESS table cut down to in-frame rearrangements. Part of the clones is not present; checked against another copy, under half of the missing clones reflect an unresolved V gene, and the others are unexplained. The DNA was the basis for D and trimming; V, J and clone size are from that table. The sample contains about 140,000 clones, 75% to 95% of them found a single time. The biggest ten clones account for less than 14% of the sample.

This clone was seen only once. Its target antigen remains unknown. Base qualities are not provided; no much larger clone lies one nucleotide away. The paper's findings and limits, for the study overall: Baseline clonality was found to be higher than that of age-matched healthy donors and was strongly correlated with circulating CD8+ T-cell counts. Sustained-remission and progressing patients did not have matched sampling times, and lymph node repertoires were not examined. Public clonotypes were rare and either shrank or stayed stable during treatment, and the rise in clonality at ibrutinib response reflected expansion of private clonotypes. At ibrutinib response clonality went up, during sustained remission it held steady, and at progression it dropped back toward baseline.

V and J are truncated by 4 bases and 2 bases respectively, leaving an intervening sequence of 8 bases. The germline V gene supplies CDR1 ENHRY and CDR2 SYGVKD. The CDR3 runs 13 amino acids, cysteine and phenylalanine included. The entry retains the CDR3 DNA only, 39 bases that are in frame from base 1. Here the chain combines TRBV10-3 and TRBJ1-1, with the D gene uncertain. This specimen consisted of PBMCs, obtained after 12 months of ibrutinib treatment. The sequence was obtained from a human donor with chronic lymphocytic leukemia. Here the CDR3 is given as CAISVEGNTEAFF. Read as DNA, the sequence is TGTGCCATCAGTGTGGAGGGAAACACTGAAGCTTTCTTT.